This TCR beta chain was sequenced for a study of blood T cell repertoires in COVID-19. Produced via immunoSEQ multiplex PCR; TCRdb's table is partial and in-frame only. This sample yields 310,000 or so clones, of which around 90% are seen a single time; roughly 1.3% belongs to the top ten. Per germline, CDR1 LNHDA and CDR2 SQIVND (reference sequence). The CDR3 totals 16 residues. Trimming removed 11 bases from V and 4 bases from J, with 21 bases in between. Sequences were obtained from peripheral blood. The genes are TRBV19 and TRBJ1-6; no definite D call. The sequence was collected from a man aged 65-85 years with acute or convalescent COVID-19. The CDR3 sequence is CASTKWAPPYNSPLHF. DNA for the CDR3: TGTGCCTCTACGAAATGGGCGCCTCCGTATAATTCACCCCTCCACTTT.